Presented here are 27 T cell receptor beta chains from one specimen sequenced in a study of shared clonotypes between healthy human individuals. Sequencing was performed with immunoSEQ multiplex PCR; in TCRdb, only in-frame clones are kept and a portion is missing. The sample holds about 1.1 million clones, around three quarters seen once. What was sequenced was memory CD4+ T cells from PBMCs. Subset meaning: CD45RA-negative fraction. These receptors were collected from a man aged 18 to 29 in good health. Some clones in this sample may be carry-over from other donors' samples.

This clone was picked up a small number of times. V gene TRBV7-2 combines with J gene TRBJ2-2; D not resolved. CDR3 length: 12 amino acids. Germline V gives CDR1 SGHTA, CDR2 FQGNSA. The V end was cut by 5 bases, the J end by 3 bases, with 4 bases between. The CDR3 bases are TGTGCCAGCAGCATGGACACCGGGGAGCTGTTTTTT. Residues: CASSMDTGELFF. Complete variable domain (other parts from reference TRBV7-2 and TRBJ2-2): GAGVSQSPSNKVTEKGKDVELRCDPISGHTALYWYRQSLGQGLEFLIYFQGNSAPDKSGLPSDRFSAERTGGSVSTLTIQRTQQEDSAVYLCASSMDTGELFFGEGSRLTVL.

This clone was seen only once. The chain carries TRBV18 and TRBJ1-4; 10 bases align to TRBD1. The CDR3 runs to 16 residues. Per germline, CDR1 KGHSH and CDR2 LQKENI. The V gene end was trimmed by 1 base and the J gene end by 3 bases; junction bases not matched to a gene: 2. This chain's CDR3 is CASSPRGQGANEKLFF. As DNA, the CDR3 is TGTGCCAGCTCACCACGCGGACAGGGGGCTAATGAAAAACTGTTTTTT.

This chain links TRBV19 with TRBJ2-5; 14 nucleotides agree with TRBD2. The CDR3 runs to 15 residues. Looked up from germline, CDR1 is LNHDA and CDR2 is SQIVND (reference sequence). Losses at the gene ends were 4 bases for V and 4 bases for J; bases not matched to a gene: 2. CDR3 nucleotides: TGTGCCAGTAGTACGGGACTAGCGGGAGCAGAGACCCAGTACTTC. Its protein is CASSTGLAGAETQYF. The full variable domain, in which reference TRBV19 and TRBJ2-5 provide the parts outside the CDR3, is DGGITQSPKYLFRKEGQNVTLSCEQNLNHDAMYWYRQDPGQGLRLIYYSQIVNDFQKGDIAEGYSVSREKKESFPLTVTSAQKNPTAFYLCASSTGLAGAETQYFGPGTRLLVL.

The rearrangement joins TRBV18 to TRBJ2-7; D gene uncertain. This CDR3 has 13 amino acids. The germline gives CDR1 KGHSH, CDR2 LQKENI. Trimming removed 4 bases from V and 1 base from J, with 8 bases in between. The CDR3 DNA reads as TGTGCCAGCTCACTTACAGAATCCTACGAGCAGTACTTC. It codes for CASSLTESYEQYF.

This chain connects TRBV5-1 to TRBJ2-1; the match to TRBD2 covers 9 bases. Germline V lookup: CDR1 SGHRS, CDR2 YFSETQ. J was trimmed by 5 bases and V by 4 bases; bases with no gene match: 10. The CDR3 has 16 amino acids. CDR3 region: CASSAEPGLADNEQFF. CDR3 nucleotides: TGCGCCAGCAGCGCTGAGCCGGGACTAGCAGACAATGAGCAGTTCTTC.

The V gene is TRBV6-5, the J gene TRBJ2-2, with D tentatively TRBD2 (6 bases). The CDR3 is 15 residues long. The germline CDR1 and CDR2 sequences are MNHEY and SVGAGI. Trimming took 4 bases from V and 5 from J, leaving 14 bases between them. The CDR3 DNA follows: TGTGCCAGCAGTTGGGGGAGGCCGAGGACCGGGGAGCTGTTTTTT. This sequence encodes CASSWGRPRTGELFF.

The chain recombines TRBV7-6 with TRBJ2-3, with D maybe TRBD1 (6 bases). The CDR3 loop spans 14 amino acids. The V gene's germline CDR1 is SGHVS and CDR2 FNYEAQ. V gave up 2 bases and J gave up 5 bases, with 11 bases separating them. CDR3: CASSLQGKRDTQYF. Here the CDR3 DNA reads TGTGCCAGCAGCTTACAGGGGAAGAGAGATACGCAGTATTTT.

A few counts support this clone. This rearrangement joins TRBV4-1 to TRBJ2-7; 10 nucleotides match TRBD2. With V trimmed by 1 base and J by 7 bases, 10 bases remained unmatched. Germline V lookup: CDR1 MGHRA, CDR2 YSYEKL. This CDR3 is 16 amino acids long. CDR3 sequence: CASSQAWLAGVREQYF. DNA for the CDR3: TGCGCCAGCAGCCAAGCCTGGCTAGCGGGAGTACGGGAGCAGTACTTC.

This chain joins TRBV5-4 and TRBJ2-3, with no clear D. Germline CDR1 and CDR2: SGHNT and YYREEE (reference sequence). The CDR3 has 13 residues. Deletions cut 5 bases from V and 5 bases from J, with 12 bases between. The DNA of the CDR3 is TGTGCCAGCAGTCCAAAGAGGAGAGATACGCAGTATTTT. Protein product: CASSPKRRDTQYF.

The rearrangement joins TRBV4-2 to TRBJ2-5; D is possibly TRBD2 (6 bases). The CDR3 is made up of 14 amino acids. Between the trimmed V and J ends, which lost 1 base and 1 base, there was a span of 7 bases. CDR1 is LGHNA and CDR2 is YNFKEQ in the germline V gene. In DNA, the CDR3 is TGTGCCAGCAGCCAAGCGACTAGCCAAGAGACCCAGTACTTC. Translated, it gives CASSQATSQETQYF.

The V gene is TRBV10-3, the J gene TRBJ1-2, with 9 bases aligning to TRBD1. The length of the CDR3 is 14 residues. Unmatched junction bases numbered 10, after V lost 10 bases and J lost 4 bases. Germline assignment: CDR1 ENHRY and CDR2 SYGVKD. This CDR3 reads CATSGTGTRYGYTF. CDR3 DNA: TGTGCCACCTCGGGGACAGGGACCCGCTATGGCTACACCTTC.

The chain couples TRBV7-9 to TRBJ1-6; D gene uncertain. In germline, CDR1 is SEHNR, CDR2 FQNEAQ (reference sequence). This CDR3 is built from 14 residues. V was clipped by 0 bases and J by 11 bases, with 11 bases between them. This CDR3 reads CASSLALDGAPLHF. The DNA of the CDR3 is TGTGCCAGCAGCTTAGCCCTGGACGGCGCACCCCTCCACTTT.

J is TRBJ2-3 and V is TRBV9; a possible D gene is TRBD1 (6 bases). With 4 bases removed from V and 1 base from J, the gap between germline ends came to 13 bases. From germline, CDR1 is SGDLS and CDR2 YYNGEE. The CDR3 totals 15 residues. CDR3 bases: TGTGCCAGCAGCACACAGGGTCCAGGCACAGATACGCAGTATTTT. Residues: CASSTQGPGTDTQYF.

The chain uses TRBV5-4 and TRBJ2-3; TRBD1 matches 7 bases. Trimming cost V 2 bases and J 2 bases; bases outside gene matches: 5. The CDR3 is 15 amino acids. From germline, CDR1 is SGHNT and CDR2 YYREEE (reference sequence). CDR3 amino acids: CASSLGTANTDTQYF. The DNA for the CDR3 is TGTGCCAGCAGCTTAGGGACAGCCAACACAGATACGCAGTATTTT.

The rearrangement uses TRBV5-1 and TRBJ1-5; TRBD1 aligns across 7 bases. The CDR3 length is 15 residues. J gave up 2 bases and V 4 bases, and 6 bases lay outside the gene matches. Germline V gene sequence: CDR1 SGHRS, CDR2 YFSETQ. The CDR3: CASSPGTARNQPQHF. CDR3 DNA sequence: TGCGCCAGCAGCCCGGGGACAGCGCGCAATCAGCCCCAGCATTTT.

This rearrangement joins TRBV5-4 to TRBJ1-1; perhaps TRBD1 as D (6 bases). Per germline, CDR1 SGHNT and CDR2 YYREEE (reference sequence). Trimming left V 3 bases short and J 1 base short, with 10 bases between. The CDR3 is made up of 14 amino acids. Here the CDR3 DNA reads TGTGCCAGCAGCTGGGGGGCATGGAACACTGAAGCTTTCTTT. Translated, it gives CASSWGAWNTEAFF.

The chain combines TRBV29-1 with TRBJ2-2; D perhaps matches TRBD1 (5 bases). The CDR3 runs 12 residues. CDR1 and CDR2 from the germline V gene are SQVTM and ANQGSEA. The V end was cut by 2 bases, the J end by 6 bases, with 7 bases between. The CDR3 sequence is CSVERGSGELFF. CDR3 in DNA: TGCAGCGTTGAAAGGGGATCCGGGGAGCTGTTTTTT.

The V gene is TRBV5-1, the J gene TRBJ2-1, with 12 bases that match TRBD1. The CDR3 sequence is 14 residues long. Germline CDR1 and CDR2: SGHRS and YFSETQ. V trimming: 4 bases; J trimming: 8 bases; junction bases outside the gene matches: 4. The CDR3 sequence: CASSPGQGADEQFF. CDR3 in DNA: TGCGCCAGCAGCCCGGGACAGGGGGCGGATGAGCAGTTCTTC.

The V gene is TRBV19, the J gene TRBJ2-5; TRBD2 aligns across 14 bases. CDR1 LNHDA and CDR2 SQIVND come from the germline V gene (reference sequence). This CDR3 has 15 amino acids. V trimming: 5 bases; J trimming: 3 bases; junction bases outside the gene matches: 2. CDR3 residues: CASSGLAGGEETQYF. The CDR3, as DNA: TGTGCCAGTAGTGGACTAGCGGGAGGCGAAGAGACCCAGTACTTC.

J is TRBJ2-1 and V is TRBV25-1; D is perhaps TRBD1 (6 bases). CDR1 is MGHDK, CDR2 SYGVNS, per germline. The ends were cut back, 4 bases at V and 9 bases at J, with 13 bases in the middle. This CDR3 comprises 13 residues. Written as DNA, the CDR3 is TGTGCCAGCAGTGCCCCAGGGGAATTTGAGCAGTTCTTC. Translated: CASSAPGEFEQFF.

The chain is built from TRBV5-6 and TRBJ2-7; D uncertain. With 5 bases removed from V and 3 bases from J, the gap between germline ends came to 12 bases. The CDR3 is 13 amino acids. Germline CDR1 SGHDT, CDR2 YYEEEE. The CDR3 DNA follows: TGTGCCAGCAGTTCCACACCCCGCTACGAGCAGTACTTC. Amino acids: CASSSTPRYEQYF.

The CDR3 sequence: CASSTDRNTIYF. The CDR3 DNA reads as TGTGCCAGCAGCACCGACCGAAACACCATATATTTT. V is TRBV5-4 and J is TRBJ1-3, with no clear D. Trimming shortened V by 4 bases and J by 5 bases, and 7 bases separated the two germline ends. The CDR3 totals 12 residues. Germline V CDR1 and CDR2: SGHNT, YYREEE (reference sequence).

The chain carries TRBV10-2 and TRBJ2-4; D possibly matches TRBD1 or TRBD2 (6 bases each). The CDR3 runs 13 residues. Trimming removed 6 bases from V and 9 bases from J, with 15 bases in between. Germline V gene lookup returns CDR1 WSHSY and CDR2 SAAADI. The CDR3 here is CASSDRQEGIQYF. In DNA, the CDR3 is TGCGCCAGCAGCGACAGACAGGAGGGCATTCAGTACTTC.

V usage is TRBV6-1 and J usage is TRBJ1-4; 8 nucleotides line up with TRBD1. Germline V gives CDR1 MNHNS, CDR2 SASEGT. Trimming took 2 bases from V and 11 from J; bases not matched to a gene: 13. This CDR3 region has 16 residues. CDR3 amino acids: CASSEIPGTGLRKLFF. CDR3 DNA: TGTGCCAGCAGTGAAATTCCCGGGACAGGACTTCGGAAACTGTTTTTT.

This clone showed up just a few times. The rearrangement links TRBV5-1 to TRBJ1-2; TRBD1 aligns across 9 bases. The CDR3 sequence is 16 residues long. Germline lookup yields CDR1 SGHRS and CDR2 YFSETQ. Unmatched junction bases numbered 7, after V lost 0 bases and J lost 4 bases. This chain's CDR3 is CASSLAFPGQGYGYTF. CDR3 DNA sequence: TGCGCCAGCAGCTTGGCTTTCCCGGGACAGGGCTATGGCTACACCTTC.

This clone was observed a handful of times. The same CDR3 arises from other DNA sequences in this sample as well. The chain couples TRBV12-5 to TRBJ2-1, with no clear D. The CDR3 spans 11 residues. V lost 6 bases and J lost 9, with 9 bases in between. In germline, CDR1 is LGHNT, CDR2 FRNRAP. CDR3: CASGSPGEQFF. As DNA, the CDR3 is TGTGCTAGTGGCTCTCCGGGTGAGCAGTTCTTC.

The V and J genes are TRBV10-3 and TRBJ2-1, with 8 nucleotides matching TRBD1. This CDR3 has 14 amino acids. Germline V gives CDR1 ENHRY, CDR2 SYGVKD. V gave up 4 bases and J gave up 8 bases; unmatched junction bases: 7. CDR3 loop: CAISVGTGGHEQFF. As DNA, the CDR3 is TGTGCCATCAGTGTTGGGACAGGCGGGCATGAGCAGTTCTTC.